The 24 T cell receptor beta chains below were found in one sample sequenced in a study of regulatory T cells in long-lasting Graves disease. Time point of the sample: persistent/refractory GD, antithyroid drugs over 5 years with positive TRAb. Preparation of the TCR library used RNA extracted from PBMCs. Sequencing libraries for TCR beta were prepared with iRepertoire HTBI primers and Arm-PCR of CDR3 regions. TCRdb analysed the multiplex PCR reads with MiXCR anew, one entry per CDR3 protein. Of approximately 400,000 distinct CDR3 sequences in the sample, about 23% are singletons; the top ten hold under 35%. The input for sequencing was peripheral blood mononuclear cells (PBMCs), taken when the disease was refractory, from a patient treated with antithyroid drugs. The receptor set was obtained from a middle-aged woman with Graves disease.

This clonotype was detected many times. V is TRBV12-3 or TRBV12-4 and J is TRBJ1-5, with 9 bases that match TRBD1. Trimming at V came to 1 base and at J to 7 bases, leaving 5 bases not matched to a gene. The CDR3 consists of 15 residues. The DNA of the CDR3 is TGTGCCAGCAGTTTAGGGGGACAGGGCCGACAGCCCCAGCATTTT. It encodes CASSLGGQGRQPQHF.

At least ten counts were recorded for this clonotype. The rearrangement uses TRBV20-1 and TRBJ1-2; 10 positions match TRBD1. Germline-derived CDR1 and CDR2 are DFQATT and SNEGSKA (reference sequence). The CDR3 is 14 residues long. V gave up 3 bases and J gave up 5 bases; unmatched junction bases: 6. In DNA, the CDR3 is TGCAGTGCTAGTCGGTTGGGACAGGGGTATGGCTACACCTTC. It is translated as CSASRLGQGYGYTF.

This clonotype was picked up a small number of times. The chain joins TRBV9 to TRBJ2-3; no definite D call. There are 13 residues in the CDR3. Germline V gene sequence: CDR1 SGDLS, CDR2 YYNGEE. V lost 4 bases and J lost 6, with 12 bases in between. CDR3 DNA sequence: TGTGCCAGCAGCCCAGGTGGAGCGGATACGCAGTATTTT. Translation: CASSPGGADTQYF.

This clonotype was seen many times. CDR3 sequence: CASTLGRLNTEAFF. In nucleotides, the CDR3 is TGTGCCAGCACCCTGGGGAGATTGAACACTGAAGCTTTCTTT. The rearrangement links TRBV28 to TRBJ1-1; unclear D gene. Per the germline V gene, CDR1 is MDHEN and CDR2 is SYDVKM. This CDR3 spans 14 amino acids. Trimming took off 7 bases at V and 0 bases at J, with 12 bases between the two ends.

This clonotype was observed many times. The chain is built from TRBV7-9 and TRBJ1-5, with D perhaps matching TRBD1 (6 bases). This CDR3 region has 14 residues. Germline V gene sequence: CDR1 SEHNR, CDR2 FQNEAQ (reference sequence). V shed 7 bases and J shed 3 bases, with 13 bases lying between them. CDR3 residues: CASTHEGVNQPQHF. CDR3 sequence (DNA): TGTGCCAGCACCCATGAGGGGGTCAATCAGCCCCAGCATTTT.

This clonotype has just a few counts. The J gene is TRBJ1-1, the V gene TRBV7-3; D perhaps matches TRBD1 (6 bases). The CDR3 has 13 residues. V dropped 4 bases and J dropped 6 bases, with 12 bases sitting between them. Germline V gene sequence: CDR1 SGHTA, CDR2 FQGTGA. The CDR3 nucleotides are TGTGCCAGCAGCTCCGCCAGGGGCGCTGAAGCTTTCTTT. It translates to CASSSARGAEAFF.

Only one count was recorded for this clonotype. The V call is TRBV2, the J call TRBJ2-1, with TRBD2 as a possible D gene (5 bases). CDR3 length: 17 residues. V was trimmed by 2 bases and J by 6 bases, leaving 20 bases between them. Per the germline V gene, CDR1 is SNHLY and CDR2 is FYNNEI. CDR3 loop: CASSESKRWLAGNEQFF. The CDR3 DNA sequence: TGTGCCAGCAGTGAAAGTAAGAGGTGGCTAGCTGGCAATGAGCAGTTCTTC.

This sequence joins TRBV5-1 and TRBJ2-4, with 11 bases fitting TRBD1. J gave up 0 bases and V 0 bases, and 8 bases lay outside the gene matches. CDR1 SGHRS and CDR2 YFSETQ come from the germline V gene. The CDR3 consists of 19 residues. CDR3 residues: CASSLGTGGNRLAKNIQYF. CDR3 DNA sequence: TGCGCCAGCAGCTTGGGGACAGGGGGCAATCGACTAGCCAAAAACATTCAGTACTTC.

The V gene is TRBV6-5, the J gene TRBJ2-2, with 9 bases that match TRBD1. The CDR3 sequence is 13 residues long. Losses at the gene ends were 4 bases for V and 7 bases for J; bases not matched to a gene: 1. Germline CDR1 MNHEY, CDR2 SVGAGI. Here the CDR3 reads CASSWTGVGELFF. The CDR3 bases are TGTGCCAGCAGTTGGACAGGGGTCGGGGAGCTGTTTTTT.

This clonotype turned up a few times. The genes are TRBV20-1 and TRBJ1-5; D is perhaps TRBD1 (6 bases). In germline, CDR1 is DFQATT, CDR2 SNEGSKA (reference sequence). The V and J ends lost 8 bases and 2 bases respectively, with 16 bases between them. This CDR3 is built from 14 residues. The CDR3 DNA follows: TGCAGTTCAGCCACAGGGAAACGCAATCAGCCCCAGCATTTT. It encodes CSSATGKRNQPQHF.

J is TRBJ1-4 and V is TRBV7-9, with a possible D match to TRBD1 (6 bases). The CDR3 contains 15 residues. In germline, CDR1 is SEHNR, CDR2 FQNEAQ (reference sequence). With 1 base removed from V and 1 base from J, the gap between germline ends came to 7 bases. CDR3 protein: CASSLGDKTNEKLFF. In DNA form, the CDR3 reads TGTGCCAGCAGCTTAGGGGACAAAACTAATGAAAAACTGTTTTTT. The variable domain in full, completed from reference TRBV7-9 and TRBJ1-4, reads DTGVSQNPRHKITKRGQNVTFRCDPISEHNRLYWYRQTLGQGPEFLTYFQNEAQLEKSRLLSDRFSAERPKGSFSTLEIQRTEQGDSAMYLCASSLGDKTNEKLFFGSGTQLSVL.

This clonotype was recorded many times. The chain uses TRBV28 and TRBJ2-5; no reliable D call. The V gene's germline CDR1 is MDHEN and CDR2 SYDVKM. This CDR3 spans 14 amino acids. Trimming left V 3 bases short and J 2 bases short, with 10 bases between. CDR3 in amino acids: CASSLNSPQETQYF. CDR3 in DNA: TGTGCCAGCAGTTTGAATTCTCCTCAAGAGACCCAGTACTTC.

The genes are TRBV11-3 and TRBJ2-2; 7 nucleotides match TRBD1. The J segment lost 6 bases and the V segment lost 2 bases, leaving 9 bases of the junction unmatched. CDR1 is SGHNT and CDR2 is YENEEA in the germline V gene. CDR3 length: 16 amino acids. CDR3 nucleotide sequence: TGTGCCAGCAGCTTAAGTCAACAGGGGTTCTCCGGGGAGCTGTTTTTT. Translated: CASSLSQQGFSGELFF.

This clonotype was seen repeatedly, ten times or more. The chain recombines TRBV29-1 with TRBJ1-1; D is uncertain. V was trimmed by 4 bases and J by 6 bases, leaving 9 bases between them. This CDR3 has 11 amino acids. Germline-derived CDR1 and CDR2 are SQVTM and ANQGSEA. CDR3 residues: CSVVWSAEAFF. CDR3 bases: TGCAGCGTTGTGTGGAGCGCTGAAGCTTTCTTT.

The CDR3 DNA is TGCAGTGCAACTATTTCCCAAGTAGCGGGAGTCTCCTACGAGCAGTACTTC. This gives the protein CSATISQVAGVSYEQYF. The chain recombines TRBV20-1 with TRBJ2-7; 9 positions match TRBD2. The CDR3 contains 17 residues. CDR1 is DFQATT and CDR2 is SNEGSKA in the germline V gene (reference sequence). Losses at the gene ends were 6 bases for V and 0 bases for J; bases not matched to a gene: 15.

This clonotype was recorded at least ten times. This sequence joins TRBV11-2 and TRBJ2-7; no clear D. Germline CDR1 and CDR2: SGHAT and FQNNGV. CDR3 size: 15 residues. Trimming removed 3 bases from V and 3 bases from J, with 15 bases in between. CDR3 residues: CASSLKHTQVYEQYF. In DNA, the CDR3 is TGTGCCAGCAGCTTGAAACACACCCAGGTCTACGAGCAGTACTTC.

The J gene is TRBJ1-1, the V gene TRBV7-3; D gene uncertain. This CDR3 spans 12 amino acids. The ends were cut back, 2 bases at V and 11 bases at J, with 12 bases in the middle. Germline V gives CDR1 SGHTA, CDR2 FQGTGA. DNA for the CDR3: TGTGCCAGCAGCTTACCGGGAAAGAGGGCTTTCTTT. Its protein is CASSLPGKRAFF.

The sample holds one count of this clonotype. J is TRBJ2-3 and V is TRBV5-1, with D perhaps matching TRBD2 (5 bases). The germline V gene has CDR1 SGHRS and CDR2 YFSETQ. The CDR3 is 14 amino acids. V lost 1 base to trimming and J lost 3 bases, with 9 bases between them. CDR3 sequence: CASSLWSGTDTQYF. The CDR3 DNA reads TGCGCCAGCAGCTTGTGGTCGGGAACAGATACGCAGTATTTT.

This clonotype was detected ten times or more. The chain links TRBV5-1 to TRBJ1-1; weak D call: TRBD1 (5 bases). CDR3 length equals 16 residues. Trimming took 0 bases from V and 1 from J, leaving 13 bases between them. CDR1 is SGHRS and CDR2 is YFSETQ in the germline V gene. The CDR3 DNA sequence: TGCGCCAGCAGCTTGGAGGGGCCGGACAAGAACACTGAAGCTTTCTTT. It yields the protein CASSLEGPDKNTEAFF.

The sample holds a few counts of this clonotype. The genes are TRBV25-1 and TRBJ2-7; D is unresolved. CDR1 and CDR2 (germline): MGHDK, SYGVNS. Trimming took off 3 bases at V and 5 bases at J, with 14 bases between the two ends. There are 14 residues in the CDR3. The CDR3 DNA reads as TGTGCCAGCAGTGATCTTCTAGGCAGCGACGAGCAGTACTTC. This gives the protein CASSDLLGSDEQYF.

This clonotype was seen many times. This chain connects TRBV28 to TRBJ2-5, with D unclear. Germline V gene lookup returns CDR1 MDHEN and CDR2 SYDVKM. The CDR3 contains 11 residues. Trimming removed 6 bases at V and 2 bases at J, with 4 bases between. CDR3 sequence reads: CASRAQETQYF. CDR3 DNA sequence: TGTGCCAGCAGGGCACAAGAGACCCAGTACTTC. The variable domain in full, completed from reference TRBV28 and TRBJ2-5, reads DVKVTQSSRYLVKRTGEKVFLECVQDMDHENMFWYRQDPGLGLRLIYFSYDVKMKEKGDIPEGYSVSREKKERFSLILESASTNQTSMYLCASRAQETQYFGPGTRLLVL.

The chain has TRBV4-1 and TRBJ2-3; 10 nucleotides match TRBD2. The CDR3 is made up of 16 amino acids. J gave up 5 bases and V 0 bases, and 5 bases lay outside the gene matches. Germline loops: CDR1 MGHRA, CDR2 YSYEKL. CDR3 region: CASSQEQAGGLDTQYF. CDR3 coding DNA: TGCGCCAGCAGCCAAGAACAAGCGGGAGGGCTAGATACGCAGTATTTT.

This clonotype was counted ten times or more. This chain joins TRBV28 and TRBJ2-6, with D unclear. The V gene's germline CDR1 is MDHEN and CDR2 SYDVKM. This CDR3 contains 14 residues. V was cut by 4 bases and J by 0 bases, with 4 bases left in between. The CDR3 region has the DNA TGTGCCAGCAGTTCCCACTCTGGGGCCAACGTCCTGACTTTC. As protein: CASSSHSGANVLTF.

This clonotype was recorded a few times. The V gene is TRBV5-5, the J gene TRBJ1-2, with D maybe TRBD1 (6 bases). Germline V gene sequence: CDR1 SGHKS, CDR2 YYEKEE (reference sequence). The CDR3 length is 15 residues. Trimming took 6 bases from V and 0 from J, leaving 15 bases between them. In nucleotides, the CDR3 is TGTGCCAGCACCCTGACAGGATCTTCTAACTATGGCTACACCTTC. Translating it yields CASTLTGSSNYGYTF.